This passage covers 4 T cell receptor beta chains from one sample sequenced in a study of blood T cell repertoires in COVID-19. Assay used: immunoSEQ multiplex PCR; TCRdb lists only in-frame clones, some missing. The sample records some 120,000 clones, 85% to 90% being singletons. The source material was peripheral blood. These receptors originate from a human donor in a cohort sampled during active COVID-19.

The V gene is TRBV2, the J gene TRBJ2-5; D not resolved. From germline, CDR1 is SNHLY and CDR2 FYNNEI. CDR3 length: 11 residues. Trimming shortened V by 5 bases and J by 4 bases, and 5 bases separated the two germline ends. The CDR3: CASSILETQYF. The CDR3 coding sequence is TGTGCCAGCAGTATACTAGAGACCCAGTACTTC. The complete variable domain, with remaining parts taken from reference TRBV2 and TRBJ2-5, reads EPEVTQTPSHQVTQMGQEVILRCVPISNHLYFYWYRQILGQKVEFLVSFYNNEISEKSEIFDDQFSVERPDGSNFTLKIRSTKLEDSAMYFCASSILETQYFGPGTRLLVL.

CDR3: CASSVTGNTEAFF. As DNA, the CDR3 is TGCGCCAGCAGCGTGACAGGGAACACTGAAGCTTTCTTT. The V and J genes are TRBV5-1 and TRBJ1-1; the D gene is possibly TRBD1 (6 bases). The CDR3 is 13 residues long. CDR1 SGHRS and CDR2 YFSETQ come from the germline V gene. Trimming cost V 4 bases and J 1 base, with 8 bases left between them.

The V call is TRBV5-6, the J call TRBJ1-2, with D perhaps TRBD1 (6 bases). Germline CDR1 reads SGHDT; CDR2 reads YYEEEE. V lost 5 bases, J lost 1 base, and 12 bases lay in between. The CDR3 is 14 residues long. The CDR3 nucleotides are TGTGCCAGCAGACCTGACAGGATTAACTATGGCTACACCTTC. This translates into CASRPDRINYGYTF.

The CDR3 coding sequence is TGTGCCAGCTCGTTTGACAGGGTCGGTTCACCCCTCCACTTT. Protein: CASSFDRVGSPLHF. The chain is built from TRBV18 and TRBJ1-6, with 7 bases lining up with TRBD1. CDR3 size: 14 residues. The trim removed 6 bases at V and 9 bases at J, leaving 8 bases unmatched. CDR1 is KGHSH and CDR2 is LQKENI in the germline V gene.